This TCR beta chain comes out of a study of blood T cell repertoires in COVID-19. The repertoire was sequenced with immunoSEQ multiplex PCR; TCRdb's copy has only in-frame clones and lacks some. The profile shows some 350,000 clones, 75% to 90% of them singletons. Donors of Cohort 3 who recovered were those that had two negative PCRs, clearance, or symptom resolution. This CDR3 is built from 15 residues. Germline CDR1 is KGHSH and CDR2 is LQKENI. Deletions cut 6 bases from V and 1 base from J, with 15 bases between. The J gene is TRBJ1-1, the V gene TRBV18, with D unresolved. The origin of this receptor is a man between 18 and 35 years old who had recovered from COVID-19. The sequenced material came from PBMCs or T cells enriched from blood (not recorded which). The CDR3 loop reads CASSGTRVTNTEAFF. The CDR3 bases are TGTGCCAGCTCCGGAACCCGGGTTACGAACACTGAAGCTTTCTTT.